The entry that follows covers one T cell receptor (beta chain) sequence. Its antigen is still unknown. No clone much larger than this one lies a single base away; base qualities are absent. This entry comes from a study of robustness of blood B and T cell sequencing (dated by TCRdb to the late 2010s). Study-wide context: The study was designed to determine how much peripheral blood is required to reliably characterize an individual's TCRbeta and IgG repertoires. As technical replicates, two replicate TCRbeta cDNA libraries were prepared from one shared RNA pool derived from a single 10 ml draw. TCRbeta and IgG repertoires were quantified in each of the approximately ten independently drawn blood samples. Results and caveats for the whole study, not just this receptor: Pooling tubes did not increase the overlap of rare TCRbeta clonotypes, which implies that much larger blood volumes would be needed to capture rare TCRbeta clonotypes. Coverage of the top 10,000 TCRbeta clonotypes approached saturation when 3 or 4 tubes (roughly 26-45 ml blood) were combined. EDTA tubes required immediate fractionation, limiting use in multi-site collections. Evidence of cross-contamination, likely caused by batch processing, was seen in one pair of TCRbeta libraries, and the UMI-sequence pairs shared between the two libraries were removed. The 1,000 most abundant TCRbeta clonotypes from the pooled draws were found in every single 10 ml sample. TCRbeta rarefaction curves did not fully plateau, suggesting under-sequencing or many low-abundance clonotypes. Across technical replicate libraries, around 95% of the top 10,000 TCRbeta clonotypes in one library were also found in the other.

The library came from PCR. Sequenced using an Illumina MiSeq. cDNA was synthesized with SMARTScribe reverse transcriptase and a 5' template-switch oligo that added a universal priming site. The template-switch oligo carried a 12-nucleotide random unique molecular identifier (UMI) that tagged each cDNA molecule. During reverse transcription, TCRbeta transcripts were targeted by chain-specific reverse primers. Residual template-switch adapters were removed by uracil DNA glycosylase treatment, and cDNA was purified using a Qiagen MinElute kit. The first PCR used KAPA HiFi HotStart ReadyMix for roughly 23 cycles, split across four 50 ul reactions with step-out primers. Before any further amplification, the products of the first-round PCR were gel-purified. Illumina Nextera adapters were attached in a second PCR of roughly 8 cycles, and the libraries were then purified and pooled. A 50-nucleotide 5' read captured the UMI barcode for each TCRbeta molecule. Processing in the source paper ran as follows. The MIGEC toolkit was used to group reads by UMI into consensus reads. PEAR was used to merge forward and reverse consensus reads, producing the final reads. A custom decontamination script removed identical UMI-sequence pairs shared across libraries, treating them as cross-sample contamination. MIGMAP, a wrapper around IgBLAST, was used for V(D)J assignment and CDR3 extraction. A TCR clonotype was defined by an identical V gene, J gene and CDR3 amino acid sequence; no sequencing was done for CDR1 and CDR2. Through fastp at Q25 and MiXCR, TCRdb rebuilt clones from the public reads, retaining in-frame beta chains. Entries that share a CDR3 protein sequence are merged under the most common genes and DNA. In this record, the V and J calls reflect TCRdb's handling and not the investigators' own analysis. The sample data list under 4,500 distinct CDR3 sequences, and around half of these were observed just once. 20% to 30% of the sample goes to the ten largest clones.

CDR1 is given as SGHDT and CDR2 as YYEEEE, both from the germline V gene. The CDR3 holds 15 amino acids from the cysteine to the phenylalanine. The sequence is cut down to CDR3 DNA, 45 bases in frame from base 1. V drops 5 bases and J drops 8 bases, leaving 22 bases in between. mRNA, which captures expressed receptors, was used instead of genomic DNA for quantification of TCRbeta repertoires. Buffy coat leukocytes were collected into Trizol, and RNA was extracted with the Direct-zol RNA MiniPrep Plus kit without cell sorting. To separate plasma, buffy coat and red blood cells, the EDTA blood tubes were centrifuged right away at 4 degrees C.

This receptor was obtained from a human donor in good health. The specimen was peripheral blood. In this chain, TRBV5-6 is recombined with TRBJ1-2; the best D guess is TRBD1, with 5 bases matching. The nucleotides read TGTGCCAGCAGTCTGGGGCCGGGGGGAAGGGAAGGCTACACCTTC. Its coded protein is CASSLGPGGREGYTF.